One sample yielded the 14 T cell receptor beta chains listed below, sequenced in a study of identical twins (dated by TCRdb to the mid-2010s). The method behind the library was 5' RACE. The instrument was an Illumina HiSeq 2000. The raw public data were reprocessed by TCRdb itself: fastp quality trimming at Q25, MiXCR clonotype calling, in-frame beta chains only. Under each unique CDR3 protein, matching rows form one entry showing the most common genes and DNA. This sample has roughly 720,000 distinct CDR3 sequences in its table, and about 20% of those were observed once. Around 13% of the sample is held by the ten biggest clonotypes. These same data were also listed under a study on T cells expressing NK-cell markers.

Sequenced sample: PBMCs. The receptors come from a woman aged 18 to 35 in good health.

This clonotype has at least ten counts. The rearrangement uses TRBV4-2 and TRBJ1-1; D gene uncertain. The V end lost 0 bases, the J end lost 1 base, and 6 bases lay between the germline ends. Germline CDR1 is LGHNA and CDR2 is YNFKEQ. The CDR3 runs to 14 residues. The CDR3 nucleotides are TGTGCCAGCAGCCAAGAGGTCCGGAACACTGAAGCTTTCTTT. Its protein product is CASSQEVRNTEAFF.

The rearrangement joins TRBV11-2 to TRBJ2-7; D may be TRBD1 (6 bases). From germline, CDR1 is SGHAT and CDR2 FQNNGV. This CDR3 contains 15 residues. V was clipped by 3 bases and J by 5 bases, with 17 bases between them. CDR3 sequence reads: CASSLTYRETDEQYF. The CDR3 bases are TGTGCCAGCAGCTTGACGTACAGGGAAACCGACGAGCAGTACTTC.

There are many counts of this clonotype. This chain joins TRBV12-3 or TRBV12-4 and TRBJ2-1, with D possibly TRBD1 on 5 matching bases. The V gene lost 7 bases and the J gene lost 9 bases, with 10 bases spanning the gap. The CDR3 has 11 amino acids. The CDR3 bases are TGTGCCAGCACCCCAAGGGGTGAGCAGTTCTTC. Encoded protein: CASTPRGEQFF.

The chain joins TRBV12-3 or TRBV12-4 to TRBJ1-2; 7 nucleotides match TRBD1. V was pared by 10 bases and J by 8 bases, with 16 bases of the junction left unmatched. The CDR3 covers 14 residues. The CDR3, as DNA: TGTGCCATCCAGTCAGGGGGTTGGGCTGGCGGCTACACCTTC. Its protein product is CAIQSGGWAGGYTF.

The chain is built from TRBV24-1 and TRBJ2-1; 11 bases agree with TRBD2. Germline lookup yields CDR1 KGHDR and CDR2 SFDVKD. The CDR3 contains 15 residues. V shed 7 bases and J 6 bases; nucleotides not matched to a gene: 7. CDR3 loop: CATSPGTSGPNEQFF. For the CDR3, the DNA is TGTGCCACCAGCCCGGGGACTAGCGGACCCAATGAGCAGTTCTTC.

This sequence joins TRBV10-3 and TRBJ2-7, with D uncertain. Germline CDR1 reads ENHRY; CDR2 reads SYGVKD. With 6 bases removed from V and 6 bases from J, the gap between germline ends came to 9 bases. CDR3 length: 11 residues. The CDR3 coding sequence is TGTGCCATCAGGAAGGGCACCGAGCAGTACTTC. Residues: CAIRKGTEQYF.

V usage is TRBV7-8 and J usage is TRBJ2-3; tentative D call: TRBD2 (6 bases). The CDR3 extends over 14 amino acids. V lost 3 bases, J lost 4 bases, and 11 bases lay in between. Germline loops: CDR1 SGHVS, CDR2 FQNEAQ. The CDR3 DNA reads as TGTGCCAGCAGCTTCCCCGGGAGAGCAGATACGCAGTATTTT. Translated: CASSFPGRADTQYF. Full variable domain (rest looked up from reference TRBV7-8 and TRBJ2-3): GAGVSQSPRYKVAKRGQDVALRCDPISGHVSLFWYQQALGQGPEFLTYFQNEAQLDKSGLPSDRFFAERPEGSVSTLKIQRTQQEDSAVYLCASSFPGRADTQYFGPGTRLTVL.

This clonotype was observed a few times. This chain's CDR3 is CSAQDWSPTDTQYF. The CDR3 coding sequence is TGCAGTGCTCAGGACTGGTCTCCCACAGATACGCAGTATTTT. The chain joins TRBV20-1 to TRBJ2-3, with D tentatively TRBD2 (5 bases). V was shortened by 5 bases and J by 2 bases, with 14 bases between the two germline ends. Germline V gene lookup returns CDR1 DFQATT and CDR2 SNEGSKA (reference sequence). The CDR3 length is 14 residues.

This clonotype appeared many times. The CDR3 here is CASSLEGQSYEQYF. CDR3 nucleotides: TGCGCCAGCAGCTTGGAGGGACAGTCTTACGAGCAGTACTTC. V is TRBV5-1 and J is TRBJ2-7; 7 bases line up with TRBD1. V lost 0 bases, J lost 4 bases, and 4 bases stayed unmatched. Germline V gene sequence: CDR1 SGHRS, CDR2 YFSETQ. The CDR3 extends over 14 amino acids. The full variable domain, in which reference TRBV5-1 and TRBJ2-7 provide the parts outside the CDR3, is KAGVTQTPRYLIKTRGQQVTLSCSPISGHRSVSWYQQTPGQGLQFLFEYFSETQRNKGNFPGRFSGRQFSNSRSEMNVSTLELGDSALYLCASSLEGQSYEQYFGPGTRLTVT.

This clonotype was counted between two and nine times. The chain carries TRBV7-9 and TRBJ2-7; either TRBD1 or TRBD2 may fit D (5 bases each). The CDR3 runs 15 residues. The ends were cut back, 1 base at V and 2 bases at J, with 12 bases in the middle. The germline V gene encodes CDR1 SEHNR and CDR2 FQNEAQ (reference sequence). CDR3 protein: CASSLDPGRTYEQYF. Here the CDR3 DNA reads TGTGCCAGCAGCTTAGACCCGGGGCGTACCTACGAGCAGTACTTC.

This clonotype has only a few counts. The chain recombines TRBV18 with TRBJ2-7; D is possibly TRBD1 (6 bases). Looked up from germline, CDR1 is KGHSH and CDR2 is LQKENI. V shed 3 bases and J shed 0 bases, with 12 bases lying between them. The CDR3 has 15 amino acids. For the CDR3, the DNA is TGTGCCAGCTCACCCCAGGGGTCGGGCTCCTACGAGCAGTACTTC. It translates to CASSPQGSGSYEQYF.

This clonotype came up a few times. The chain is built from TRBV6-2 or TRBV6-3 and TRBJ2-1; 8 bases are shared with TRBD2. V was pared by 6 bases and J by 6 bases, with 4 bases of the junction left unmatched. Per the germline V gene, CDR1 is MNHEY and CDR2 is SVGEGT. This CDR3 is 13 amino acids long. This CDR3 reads CASSGRVRNEQFF. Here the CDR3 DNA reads TGTGCCAGCAGCGGGAGGGTCCGCAATGAGCAGTTCTTC.

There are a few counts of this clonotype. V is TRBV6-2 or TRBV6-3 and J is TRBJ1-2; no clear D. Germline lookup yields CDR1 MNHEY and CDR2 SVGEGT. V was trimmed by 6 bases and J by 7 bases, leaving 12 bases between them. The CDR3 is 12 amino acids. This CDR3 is CASRYGLSGYTF. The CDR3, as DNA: TGTGCCAGCAGATATGGACTTTCTGGCTACACCTTC.

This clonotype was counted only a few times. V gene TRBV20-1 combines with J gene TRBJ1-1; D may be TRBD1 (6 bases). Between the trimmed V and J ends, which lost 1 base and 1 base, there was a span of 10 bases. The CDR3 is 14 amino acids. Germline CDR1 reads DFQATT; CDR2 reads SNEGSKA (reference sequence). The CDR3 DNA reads TGCAGTGCTAGAGGGGGACAACCGAACACTGAAGCTTTCTTT. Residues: CSARGGQPNTEAFF.